The 9 T cell receptor beta chains below come from one sample, sequenced in a study of blood T cell repertoires in COVID-19. Repertoires were generated with immunoSEQ multiplex PCR, while TCRdb's copy carries only in-frame clones and drops some. Found here are 150,000 to 200,000 clones, 80% to 90% of them singletons; the top ten hold 10%. The sequenced sample was peripheral blood. The receptor source for this set is a woman aged 70-85 years with COVID-19, enrolled during active disease.

The rearrangement joins TRBV5-4 to TRBJ1-1; tentatively, D is TRBD1 (5 bases). The germline V gene has CDR1 SGHNT and CDR2 YYREEE (reference sequence). The V gene lost 3 bases and the J gene lost 0 bases, with 18 bases spanning the gap. The CDR3 consists of 17 residues. CDR3 nucleotide sequence: TGTGCCAGCAGCTCCCCCGGGGGTACAATAATGAACACTGAAGCTTTCTTT. Translation gives CASSSPGGTIMNTEAFF. Filled out from reference TRBV5-4 and TRBJ1-1, the complete variable domain reads ETGVTQSPTHLIKTRGQQVTLRCSSQSGHNTVSWYQQALGQGPQFIFQYYREEENGRGNFPPRFSGLQFPNYSSELNVNALELDDSALYLCASSSPGGTIMNTEAFFGQGTRLTVV.

The chain recombines TRBV3-1 (or the pseudogene TRBV3-2) with TRBJ1-1; 8 bases agree with TRBD1. With 3 bases clipped from V and 4 bases from J, the junction kept 13 bases outside the gene matches. Looked up from germline, CDR1 is LGHDT and CDR2 is YNNKEL (reference sequence). The CDR3 length is 17 residues. This CDR3 is CASSHNPITGGGTEAFF. The CDR3 DNA is TGTGCCAGCAGCCACAACCCGATTACAGGGGGTGGCACTGAAGCTTTCTTT.

This chain uses TRBV28 with TRBJ1-5, with a weak D call TRBD1 (5 bases). Germline CDR1 MDHEN, CDR2 SYDVKM. The germline V and J ends were trimmed by 3 bases and 7 bases, with 16 bases remaining between them. The CDR3 sequence is 15 residues long. CDR3 loop: CASSFGWTNGQPQHF. CDR3 in DNA: TGTGCCAGCAGTTTCGGTTGGACAAACGGGCAGCCCCAGCATTTT. The variable domain in full, completed from reference TRBV28 and TRBJ1-5, reads DVKVTQSSRYLVKRTGEKVFLECVQDMDHENMFWYRQDPGLGLRLIYFSYDVKMKEKGDIPEGYSVSREKKERFSLILESASTNQTSMYLCASSFGWTNGQPQHFGDGTRLSIL.

V and J are TRBV10-2 and TRBJ1-4; tentatively, D is TRBD1 (5 bases). V lost 6 bases and J lost 7, with 12 bases in between. Germline-derived CDR1 and CDR2 are WSHSY and SAAADI. The CDR3 is 13 residues long. The CDR3 sequence: CASRAIRGEKLFF. CDR3 bases: TGCGCCAGCAGGGCGATTAGGGGTGAAAAACTGTTTTTT.

The V call is TRBV5-4, the J call TRBJ2-7; the match to TRBD2 covers 13 bases. CDR1 is SGHNT, CDR2 YYREEE, per germline (reference sequence). This CDR3 contains 15 residues. V dropped 4 bases and J dropped 2; count of bases not matched to a gene: 3. The CDR3 DNA reads TGTGCCAGCAGCCCCACTAGCGGGGGGGCCTACGAGCAGTACTTC. Its protein product is CASSPTSGGAYEQYF.

This chain joins TRBV6-1 and TRBJ1-1, with TRBD1 matching 8 bases. After removal of 2 bases from V and 5 bases from J, the junction contained 7 bases not matched to a gene. The CDR3 runs 15 residues. CDR1 is MNHNS, CDR2 SASEGT, per germline. Here the CDR3 DNA reads TGTGCCAGCAGTGAAACCGGGACAGGTAGTACTGAAGCTTTCTTT. Protein product: CASSETGTGSTEAFF.

The rearrangement uses TRBV29-1 and TRBJ1-1, with D perhaps TRBD1 (6 bases). V was trimmed by 7 bases and J by 10 bases, leaving 13 bases between them. Germline values: CDR1 SQVTM, CDR2 ANQGSEA. The CDR3 covers 10 residues. In DNA, the CDR3 is TGCAGCGCCCGGACAGTGGGAGCTTTCTTT. Translated, it gives CSARTVGAFF.

The gene calls are TRBV28 and TRBJ2-2; no reliable D call. CDR1 and CDR2 from the germline V gene are MDHEN and SYDVKM. The CDR3 length is 13 residues. The V gene lost 6 bases and the J gene lost 2 bases, with 7 bases spanning the gap. CDR3 region: CASSHTNTGELFF. The CDR3 nucleotides are TGTGCCAGCAGCCATACAAACACCGGGGAGCTGTTTTTT.

The genes are TRBV24-1 and TRBJ2-5; D is perhaps TRBD1 (6 bases). This CDR3 is 16 amino acids long. The V gene's germline CDR1 is KGHDR and CDR2 SFDVKD. The V and J ends lost 4 bases and 5 bases respectively, with 19 bases between them. CDR3: CATSDPGLRGPETQYF. The DNA of the CDR3 is TGTGCCACCAGTGACCCCGGGCTCAGGGGACCGGAGACCCAGTACTTC.